These 16 T cell receptor beta chains came from one sample sequenced in a study of beta chain features in type 1 diabetes. Study-wide results and limits: Significant though moderate, a shortening of TCRB CDR3s appeared in all four CD4+ subsets of Type 1 diabetes patients.

These receptors lack a known antigen. The authors reverse transcribed all of the isolated RNA, so sequencing captured expressed TCRB transcripts. Assay: immunoSEQ multiplex PCR; the TCRdb copy retains only in-frame clones and omits some. This sample has 300,000 to 350,000 clones, with around 9% found just once. Sequencing input: central memory CD4+ T cells from blood. The receptors shown here come from a man in his thirties or forties with type 1 diabetes.

This chain uses TRBV7-9 with TRBJ2-3; D unclear. The CDR3 extends over 12 amino acids. The V gene lost 6 bases and the J gene lost 6 bases, with 10 bases spanning the gap. From germline, CDR1 is SEHNR and CDR2 FQNEAQ (reference sequence). The DNA of the CDR3 is TGTGCCAGCAGGCAATCGGAGGATACGCAGTATTTT. Translation gives CASRQSEDTQYF.

This clone was counted a few times. The chain has TRBV7-2 and TRBJ2-3; 11 bases are shared with TRBD2. Trimming removed 6 bases from V and 4 bases from J; junction bases left unmatched: 12. The CDR3 length is 17 residues. Germline lookup yields CDR1 SGHTA and CDR2 FQGNSA. The CDR3 region has the DNA TGTGCCAGCAGTAGAAGTGGTAGCGGGGGGGCCGCAGATACGCAGTATTTT. Its translation is CASSRSGSGGAADTQYF.

This clone is a singleton in its sample. The V and J genes are TRBV4-3 and TRBJ2-1, with a weak D call TRBD1 (5 bases). The V end was cut by 4 bases, the J end by 1 base, with 11 bases between. The CDR3 spans 15 residues. Germline V CDR1 and CDR2: LGHNA, YSLEER. The CDR3 DNA reads as TGCGCCAGCAGCCGCCAGGGTGTTTCCTACAATGAGCAGTTCTTC. Its translation: CASSRQGVSYNEQFF.

The chain has TRBV7-2 and TRBJ2-7; 9 nucleotides align to TRBD1. The CDR3 has 15 amino acids. Germline V gives CDR1 SGHTA, CDR2 FQGNSA. The V gene end was trimmed by 6 bases and the J gene end by 4 bases; junction bases not matched to a gene: 10. The CDR3 protein is CASRTAGTGLYEQYF. For the CDR3, the DNA is TGTGCCAGCAGAACAGCGGGGACAGGGCTGTACGAGCAGTACTTC.

V and J are TRBV4-1 and TRBJ2-1, with a possible D match to TRBD2 (7 bases). The CDR3 loop spans 18 amino acids. Trimming took off 0 bases at V and 8 bases at J, with 23 bases between the two ends. Germline CDR1 MGHRA, CDR2 YSYEKL. The CDR3 here is CASSQEDPVRGPWDEQFF. The CDR3 coding sequence is TGCGCCAGCAGCCAAGAGGACCCCGTGCGGGGGCCATGGGATGAGCAGTTCTTC.

This clone was observed many times. The chain is built from TRBV6-5 and TRBJ2-3; no clear D gene. This CDR3 has 12 amino acids. V was pared by 6 bases and J by 7 bases, with 11 bases between. In germline, CDR1 is MNHEY, CDR2 SVGAGI. In DNA, the CDR3 is TGTGCCAGCAGCACAGAACCTAATACGCAGTATTTT. Protein: CASSTEPNTQYF.

J is TRBJ2-5 and V is TRBV23-1, with TRBD2 as a possible D gene (7 bases). TRBV23-1 is labeled an ORF, and its function is uncertain. The V gene lost 4 bases and the J gene lost 3 bases, with 15 bases spanning the gap. The CDR3 has 15 residues. The DNA of the CDR3 is TGCGCCAGCAGTCGGGGGGGCGCGGGAGAAGAGACCCAGTACTTC. It encodes CASSRGGAGEETQYF.

This clone was seen only a few times. This chain connects TRBV9 to TRBJ1-6; D not resolved. Per the germline V gene, CDR1 is SGDLS and CDR2 is YYNGEE. V dropped 3 bases and J dropped 10 bases, with 14 bases sitting between them. This CDR3 has 14 residues. In nucleotides, the CDR3 is TGTGCCAGCAGCGCTCAACCACATGGGTCACCCCTCCACTTT. Translation: CASSAQPHGSPLHF. Together with reference TRBV9 and TRBJ1-6, the CDR3 gives the full variable domain: DSGVTQTPKHLITATGQRVTLRCSPRSGDLSVYWYQQSLDQGLQFLIQYYNGEERAKGNILERFSAQQFPDLHSELNLSSLELGDSALYFCASSAQPHGSPLHFGNGTRLTVT.

The sample holds a few counts of this clone. This CDR3 is also generated by other DNA sequences in the sample. V usage is TRBV29-1 and J usage is TRBJ1-5; 9 bases are a match to TRBD1. V was pared by 5 bases and J by 7 bases, with 9 bases of the junction left unmatched. Germline V gives CDR1 SQVTM, CDR2 ANQGSEA. The CDR3 totals 14 residues. The CDR3 coding sequence is TGCAGCGTTCGGACAGGGGCCAGGGGACAGCCCCAGCATTTT. Translation gives CSVRTGARGQPQHF.

Only a few counts were recorded for this clone. This rearrangement joins TRBV6-6 to TRBJ2-7, with TRBD1 matching over 8 bases. There are 13 residues in the CDR3. Germline-derived CDR1 and CDR2 are MNHNY and SVGAGI (reference sequence). V shed 5 bases and J 5 bases; nucleotides not matched to a gene: 5. CDR3 coding DNA: TGTGCCAGCAGTGACAGGGGTTTCGACGAGCAGTACTTC. Translated: CASSDRGFDEQYF.

The V gene is TRBV6-1, the J gene TRBJ2-7; 9 bases line up with TRBD2. There are 15 residues in the CDR3. V trimming: 11 bases; J trimming: 6 bases; junction bases outside the gene matches: 17. CDR1 is MNHNS and CDR2 is SASEGT in the germline V gene. The CDR3 region is CAAYVFSGLAGEQYF. CDR3 DNA: TGTGCCGCCTACGTTTTCTCGGGACTAGCAGGCGAGCAGTACTTC.

Remarks on this clone: Possible read error: a much larger clone is one base away. This specimen includes other DNA sequences encoding the same CDR3. This chain connects TRBV7-6 to TRBJ1-1, with D possibly TRBD1 on 5 matching bases. CDR3 length equals 13 residues. Germline CDR1 SGHVS, CDR2 FNYEAQ. V gave up 4 bases and J gave up 1 base, with 7 bases separating them. The CDR3 region is CASSSDRNTEAFF. CDR3 bases: TGTGCCAGCAGCTCTGACAGGAACACTGAAGCTTTCTTT. Complete variable domain (other parts from reference TRBV7-6 and TRBJ1-1): GAGVSQSPRYKVTKRGQDVALRCDPISGHVSLYWYRQALGQGPEFLTYFNYEAQQDKSGLPNDRFSAERPEGSISTLTIQRTEQRDSAMYRCASSSDRNTEAFFGQGTRLTVV.

The chain joins TRBV7-2 to TRBJ2-1; tentative D call: TRBD1 (5 bases). V was trimmed by 6 bases and J by 6 bases, leaving 12 bases between them. The germline V gene encodes CDR1 SGHTA and CDR2 FQGNSA. This CDR3 has 13 amino acids. The CDR3 is CASSRDRINEQFF. In DNA, the CDR3 is TGTGCCAGCAGTCGCGACAGAATCAATGAGCAGTTCTTC.

This clone has only a few counts. V is TRBV12-5 and J is TRBJ1-1; TRBD1 is a possible D gene (5 bases). Trimming cost V 5 bases and J 4 bases, with 11 bases left between them. CDR1 and CDR2 (germline): LGHNT, FRNRAP. The CDR3 runs 13 residues. CDR3 sequence (DNA): TGTGCTAGTGGTCTGGGGCCAGGCACTGAAGCTTTCTTT. Protein: CASGLGPGTEAFF.

This clone appeared a few times. CDR3 sequence: CASSLGFGHSQNYGYTF. CDR3 sequence (DNA): TGTGCCAGCAGCTTGGGTTTCGGTCACAGCCAAAACTATGGCTACACCTTC. The genes are TRBV5-4 and TRBJ1-2, with D unresolved. With 0 bases removed from V and 2 bases from J, the gap between germline ends came to 17 bases. The CDR3 has 17 amino acids. The V gene's germline CDR1 is SGHNT and CDR2 YYREEE (reference sequence).

This clone showed up just a few times. The rearrangement joins TRBV7-8 to TRBJ1-1, with unresolved D. Deletions cut 2 bases from V and 10 bases from J, with 11 bases between. The germline V gene encodes CDR1 SGHVS and CDR2 FQNEAQ. The CDR3 is made up of 12 amino acids. The CDR3 sequence: CASSLSRGVAFF. As DNA, the CDR3 is TGTGCCAGCAGCTTATCGCGCGGGGTAGCTTTCTTT. The full variable domain, its missing parts supplied by reference TRBV7-8 and TRBJ1-1, is GAGVSQSPRYKVAKRGQDVALRCDPISGHVSLFWYQQALGQGPEFLTYFQNEAQLDKSGLPSDRFFAERPEGSVSTLKIQRTQQEDSAVYLCASSLSRGVAFFGQGTRLTVV.